This T cell receptor (beta chain) comes out of a study of tumor-infiltrating lymphocytes in primary liver carcinoma. Researchers drew blood RNA from unsorted whole blood and extracted germline DNA as well. Starting material of 400 to 600 ng total RNA yielded TCR beta cDNA via a constant-region primer. Three nested multiplex PCR rounds of slightly modified ARM-PCR generated TCR beta libraries. Running about 11 cycles apiece, the first two PCR rounds relied on TRBV1-TRBV30 forward primers together with a C-beta reverse primer. TCRdb ran MiXCR on the multiplex PCR reads and lists one entry per CDR3 protein. The table shows 310,000 or so distinct CDR3 sequences, with 50% to 75% occurring only once. The CDR3 is made up of 14 amino acids. V shed 3 bases and J shed 0 bases, with 6 bases lying between them. Germline V CDR1 and CDR2: SGHVS, FQNEAQ. This clonotype occurred a few times.

The J gene is TRBJ2-1, the V gene TRBV7-8, with D perhaps TRBD1 (5 bases). The sequencing input was peripheral blood. The receptor was isolated from a young woman with primary liver carcinoma and hepatitis B virus infection. The CDR3 nucleotides read TGTGCCAGCAGCTTCCAGGGCTCCTACAATGAGCAGTTCTTC. Encoded protein: CASSFQGSYNEQFF.